The 5 T cell receptor beta chains below come from one sample, sequenced in a study of siplizumab effects on memory and regulatory T cells. Using immunoSEQ multiplex PCR, the repertoire was profiled, and TCRdb retains in-frame clones only, with some absent. The profile shows about 56,000 clones, around 97% of them singletons. Sequencing was carried out using naive CD8+ T cells sorted from blood. These receptor sequences come from a human donor in good health.

This chain uses TRBV28 with TRBJ2-7; D not certain. Trimming pared 10 bases from V and 2 bases from J, leaving 9 bases between. Looked up from germline, CDR1 is MDHEN and CDR2 is SYDVKM. CDR3 size: 11 residues. The CDR3 here is CATLDAYEQYF. The CDR3 DNA reads TGTGCCACTTTAGACGCCTACGAGCAGTACTTC.

The gene calls are TRBV7-8 and TRBJ2-5, with TRBD1 matching over 7 bases. Matching the DNA end better, TRBJ2-7 makes the J call doubtful. CDR3 length equals 14 residues. Germline-derived CDR1 and CDR2 are SGHVS and FQNEAQ. The CDR3 protein is CASRGTVSSYEQYF. In DNA, the CDR3 is TGTGCCAGCAGGGGGACAGTAAGCTCCTACGAGCAGTACTTC.

The V call is TRBV5-1, the J call TRBJ1-4, with D possibly TRBD1 on 6 matching bases. Germline V CDR1 and CDR2: SGHRS, YFSETQ. The ends were cut back, 4 bases at V and 1 base at J, with 8 bases in the middle. The CDR3 has 14 amino acids. The CDR3 DNA reads as TGCGCCAGCAGCCTAGGGGGAACTAATGAAAAACTGTTTTTT. Its protein is CASSLGGTNEKLFF.

The chain joins TRBV30 to TRBJ2-3; D may be TRBD1 or TRBD2 (5 bases each). The V and J ends lost 0 bases and 6 bases respectively, with 10 bases between them. The germline gives CDR1 GTSNPN, CDR2 SVGIG (reference sequence). The CDR3 extends over 13 amino acids. The DNA for the CDR3 is TGTGCCTGGAGTGTATTCGGGGCCGATACGCAGTATTTT. This sequence encodes CAWSVFGADTQYF.

The chain recombines TRBV5-6 with TRBJ2-7; 13 nucleotides align to TRBD2. The junction had 5 bases not matched to a gene; V was cut back by 4 bases and J by 1 base. There are 16 residues in the CDR3. Germline-derived CDR1 and CDR2 are SGHDT and YYEEEE. The DNA for the CDR3 is TGTGCCAGCAGCCCCGGGACTAGCGGGGCGTCCTACGAGCAGTACTTC. This encodes CASSPGTSGASYEQYF. Based on the CDR3 plus reference TRBV5-6 and TRBJ2-7, the full variable domain is DAGVTQSPTHLIKTRGQQVTLRCSPKSGHDTVSWYQQALGQGPQFIFQYYEEEERQRGNFPDRFSGHQFPNYSSELNVNALLLGDSALYLCASSPGTSGASYEQYFGPGTRLTVT.